One T cell receptor beta chain is described in this entry. The antigen is unknown. The CDR3 is 14 residues long. Germline lookup yields CDR1 SGHVS and CDR2 FQNEAQ. The method, 5' RACE with UMI labels, was used to prepare the TRB cDNA libraries. TCRdb re-analyzed the 5' RACE reads; it lists each CDR3 protein once, without DNA. The sample's table shows 150,000 or so distinct CDR3 sequences. This sample was taken from a study of CXCR3-negative and CXCR3-positive naive CD8 T cells. Study summary: Each library held about 1.5 +/- 0.3 million TRB reads, some 130 million in total. Notes on the study in general: Both naive subsets showed comparably high diversity, and memory CD8+ cells showed much lower diversity. Surface CD5 matched across naive subsets, and TRB CDR3 properties served to infer TCR strength. Freshly isolated PBMCs were used in most assays, given partial CXCR3 loss after freezing.

The chain has TRBV7-8 and TRBJ2-1; with no DNA, the TCRdb D assignment of TRBD1 cannot be verified. The sample taken for sequencing was naive CXCR3- CD8+ T cells from blood. Described subset: CD45RO-CCR7+CD27+CD95- naive CD8+ T cells lacking CXCR3 (TNR3-). The TCR sequence derives from a human donor in good health. Some clones in this sample may be carry-over from other donors' samples. The CDR3 here is CASTQGVSYNEQFF. The complete variable domain, with remaining parts taken from reference TRBV7-8 and TRBJ2-1, reads GAGVSQSPRYKVAKRGQDVALRCDPISGHVSLFWYQQALGQGPEFLTYFQNEAQLDKSGLPSDRFFAERPEGSVSTLKIQRTQQEDSAVYLCASTQGVSYNEQFFGPGTRLTVL.